The clone carrying this T cell receptor (beta chain) has more than one count but fewer than ten. This sample was included in a study of blood T cell repertoires in COVID-19. The CDR3 is made up of 17 amino acids. Trimming took off 3 bases at V and 4 bases at J, with 20 bases between the two ends. CDR1 is SGDLS and CDR2 is YYNGEE in the germline V gene. Generated by immunoSEQ multiplex PCR, the TCRdb table keeps only in-frame clones and is missing some. The sample has 300,000 to 400,000 clones; approximately 88% are singletons. This chain links TRBV9 with TRBJ1-5, with D unresolved. The clonotype was recovered from a man aged 55 to 70 who had recovered from COVID-19. Input material: PBMCs or T cells enriched from blood (not recorded which). This chain's CDR3 is CASSAAPDSYPNQPQHF. CDR3 coding DNA: TGTGCCAGCAGCGCCGCCCCTGACTCCTATCCTAATCAGCCCCAGCATTTT.